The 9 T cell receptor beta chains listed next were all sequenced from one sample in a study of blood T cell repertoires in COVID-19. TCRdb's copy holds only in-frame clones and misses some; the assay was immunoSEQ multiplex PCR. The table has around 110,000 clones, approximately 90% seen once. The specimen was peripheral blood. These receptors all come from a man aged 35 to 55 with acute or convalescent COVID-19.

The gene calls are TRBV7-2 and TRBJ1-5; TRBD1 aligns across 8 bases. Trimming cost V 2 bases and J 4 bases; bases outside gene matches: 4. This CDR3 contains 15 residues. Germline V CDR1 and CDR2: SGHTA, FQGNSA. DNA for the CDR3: TGTGCCAGCAGCTTAAGGACAGGGTTAAATCAGCCCCAGCATTTT. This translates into CASSLRTGLNQPQHF.

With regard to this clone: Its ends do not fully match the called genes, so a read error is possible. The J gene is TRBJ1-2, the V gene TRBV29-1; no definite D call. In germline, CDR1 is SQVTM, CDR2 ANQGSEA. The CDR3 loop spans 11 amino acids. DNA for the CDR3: TGCAGCGTCGAAGGTCCGGGGGGCTACACCTTC. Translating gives CSVEGPGGYTF.

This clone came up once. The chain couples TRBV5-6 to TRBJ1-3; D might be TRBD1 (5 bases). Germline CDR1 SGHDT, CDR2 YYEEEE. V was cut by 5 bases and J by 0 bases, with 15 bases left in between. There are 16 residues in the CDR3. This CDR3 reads CASSAVYRSSGNTIYF. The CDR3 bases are TGTGCCAGCAGTGCAGTTTACAGGAGCTCTGGAAACACCATATATTTT.

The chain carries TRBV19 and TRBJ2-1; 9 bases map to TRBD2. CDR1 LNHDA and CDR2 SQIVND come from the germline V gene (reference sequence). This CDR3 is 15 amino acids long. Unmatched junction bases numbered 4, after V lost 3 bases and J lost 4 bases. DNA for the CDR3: TGTGCCAGTAGTATGACTAGCGGTTCTTACAATGAGCAGTTCTTC. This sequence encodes CASSMTSGSYNEQFF.

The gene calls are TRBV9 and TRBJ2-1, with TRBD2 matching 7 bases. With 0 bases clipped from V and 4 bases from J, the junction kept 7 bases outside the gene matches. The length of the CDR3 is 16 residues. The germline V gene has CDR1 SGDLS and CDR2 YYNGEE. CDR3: CASSVGASGYYNEQFF. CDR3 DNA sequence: TGTGCCAGCAGCGTAGGGGCTAGCGGATATTACAATGAGCAGTTCTTC.

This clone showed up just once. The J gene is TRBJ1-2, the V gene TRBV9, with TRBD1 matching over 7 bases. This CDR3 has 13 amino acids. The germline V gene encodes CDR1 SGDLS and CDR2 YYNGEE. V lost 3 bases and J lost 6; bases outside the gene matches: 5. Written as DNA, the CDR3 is TGTGCCAGCAGCGGGGCAGGGGGTAATGGCTACACCTTC. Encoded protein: CASSGAGGNGYTF. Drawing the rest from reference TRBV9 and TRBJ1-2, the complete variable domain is DSGVTQTPKHLITATGQRVTLRCSPRSGDLSVYWYQQSLDQGLQFLIQYYNGEERAKGNILERFSAQQFPDLHSELNLSSLELGDSALYFCASSGAGGNGYTFGSGTRLTVV.

The CDR3 DNA is TGTGCCAGCAGTGAGAACAGGGCCTACTCTGGAAACACCATATATTTT. Its protein is CASSENRAYSGNTIYF. The gene calls are TRBV2 and TRBJ1-3; D might be TRBD1 (6 bases). The CDR3 is 16 amino acids. V gave up 3 bases and J gave up 0 bases, with 12 bases separating them. CDR1 and CDR2 (germline): SNHLY, FYNNEI. The whole variable domain, filled in from reference TRBV2 and TRBJ1-3, reads EPEVTQTPSHQVTQMGQEVILRCVPISNHLYFYWYRQILGQKVEFLVSFYNNEISEKSEIFDDQFSVERPDGSNFTLKIRSTKLEDSAMYFCASSENRAYSGNTIYFGEGSWLTVV.

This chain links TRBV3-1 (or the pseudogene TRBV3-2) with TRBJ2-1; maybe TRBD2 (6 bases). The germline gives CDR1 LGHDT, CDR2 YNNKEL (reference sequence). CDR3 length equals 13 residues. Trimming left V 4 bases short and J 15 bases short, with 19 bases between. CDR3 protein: CASSLGLLESMFF. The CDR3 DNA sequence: TGTGCCAGCAGCCTGGGACTCCTGGAAAGTATGTTCTTC.

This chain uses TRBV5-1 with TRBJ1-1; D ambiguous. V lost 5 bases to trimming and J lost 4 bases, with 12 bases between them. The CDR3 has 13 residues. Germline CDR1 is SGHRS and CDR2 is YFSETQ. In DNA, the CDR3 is TGCGCCAGCAGTTGGCAGAGGGCCACTGAAGCTTTCTTT. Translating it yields CASSWQRATEAFF.